This TCR beta chain was observed in a study of blood T cell repertoires in COVID-19 (TCRdb year 2020). For the study in its entirety: Collaborator samples came from the United States, Italy and Spain and covered acute and convalescent phases of COVID-19. The material from the prospective study consisted of cDNA or gDNA derived from T cells, B-cell-depleted T cells, or PBMCs. Subjects who had been exposed to COVID-19, were actively infected with it, or had recovered from it provided the deeply sampled blood TCRbeta repertoires that made up the dataset. The repertoires were released in a freely available public database intended as a resource for research on the immune response to SARS-CoV-2. Samples were obtained from the ongoing ImmuneRACE study (first 160 participants) and from over 1,000 subjects provided by 6 global collaborators. Sample metadata almost always included a de-identified subject ID, COVID-19 status, age in years and sex. Where available, HLA class I and class II types were obtained from metadata supplied by the sample provider rather than from assay-based typing. The study at large found these results: Clinical and demographic metadata were provided uncurated, with the amount varying by source and participant.

As for this clone: Its antigen remains unidentified. There are no base qualities to consult, and no much larger clone falls within one base.

Each collaborating institution followed its own protocols to collect whole blood in K2EDTA tubes. For TCRbeta analysis, collaborators shipped samples as frozen whole blood, isolated PBMCs, or DNA extracted from either of those sample types. The immunoSEQ Assay, a bias-controlled multiplex PCR, was used to amplify TCRbeta CDR3 regions from genomic DNA. Per the source publication's procedure: The number of nucleated cells in each sample was estimated from the amplification of reference gene primers within the assay. To quantify the absolute abundance of each unique TCRbeta CDR3 rearrangement, sequence reads were collapsed and filtered. Productive Simpson clonality was computed per sample as the square root of Simpson's diversity index over productive rearrangements. The table was pulled from immuneACCESS by TCRdb, which kept in-frame rearrangements only. Such tables lose some clones; where checked, under half of the loss comes from unresolved V genes, and the rest has no known cause. V and J calls and clone size are copied from that table; D and trimming were computed from the DNA. The sample table holds roughly 180,000 clones, of which about nine tenths were seen once. Clones ranked in the top ten supply around 21% of the sample.

The CDR3 numbers 14 residues from cysteine through phenylalanine. CDR3 DNA only is kept here, 42 bases in frame from base 1. The germline V gene encodes CDR1 LNHDA and CDR2 SQIVND (reference sequence). The junction carries 11 bases between V and J, which are trimmed by 5 bases and 3 bases respectively. This receptor was taken from a man between 65 and 80 years old with active or convalescent COVID-19. Sequencing input: peripheral blood. The chain is encoded by TRBV19 joined to TRBJ1-5, with TRBD1 as a weak D call on 6 bases. The nucleotides are TGTGCCAGTAGTGGGCAGGGGAACAATCAGCCCCAGCATTTT. This gives the protein CASSGQGNNQPQHF.